This T cell receptor beta chain came from a study of T cell responses to AZD1222 COVID-19 vaccine. Study results and limitations: Regions 160-218 and 743-854 dominated among vaccine-associated CD4 TCRs spanning spike. White British people made up most donors, females outnumbered males, and clonal diversity was possibly underestimated. Close to half of all spike-specific TCRs reportedly target regions of the variants that are unmutated. Baseline seropositives among AZD1222 recipients totaled only five to seven.

About this clone itself: Its antigen is not known.

Here immunoSEQ multiplex PCR was the method, and the copy in TCRdb shows in-frame clones only, minus some. The data contain approximately 110,000 clones, 82% of them singletons. Trimming pared 9 bases from V and 0 bases from J, leaving 10 bases between. Germline V gives CDR1 SGHRS, CDR2 YFSETQ. CDR3 length: 13 amino acids. The chain couples TRBV5-1 to TRBJ2-1; D not resolved. This clonotype was sampled from an adult in good health. The specimen comprised peripheral blood, sampled on day 0 of AZD1222 vaccination. CDR3 in amino acids: CATSSSSYNEQFF. Here the CDR3 DNA reads TGCGCCACCTCTTCTTCCTCCTACAATGAGCAGTTCTTC.